A selection of T cell receptor beta chains follows, all from one sample in a study of CD8+ T cells in alopecia areata. The protocol was immunoSEQ multiplex PCR, while the TCRdb copy is restricted to in-frame clones and leaves out a portion. The table shows about 94,000 clones, with 70% to 80% occurring only once. Sequencing was performed on CD8+ T cells sorted from blood, taken at approximately week 45, from a patient treated with tofacitinib. The source of these receptors is a human donor with alopecia areata. Both conserved end residues are part of each CDR3. D genes are given only for firm matches. The listing skips clone size in some rows; elsewhere it reads once, few, many or a size class.

j_call	clone_size	v_call	d_call	cdr3_aa	cdr3_nt
TRBJ2-7	few	TRBV19	-	CASRGTHRYEQYF	TGTGCCAGCCGTGGGACACATCGCTACGAGCAGTACTTC
TRBJ2-2	-	TRBV19	-	CAIKEWTGELFF	TGTGCCATCAAGGAGTGGACCGGGGAGCTGTTTTTT
TRBJ1-5	-	TRBV13	-	CASSFRGGNQPQHF	TGTGCCAGCAGCTTTAGGGGGGGCAATCAGCCCCAGCATTTT
TRBJ1-5	-	TRBV19	TRBD1	CASSEWDRAYSNQPQHF	TGTGCCAGTAGTGAGTGGGACAGGGCCTATAGCAATCAGCCCCAGCATTTT
TRBJ2-1	-	TRBV29-1	-	CSVTRSVRGNEQFF	TGCAGCGTGACCAGGAGCGTAAGGGGCAATGAGCAGTTCTTC
TRBJ2-7	-	TRBV9	TRBD1	CASSPTGTVGYEQYF	TGTGCCAGCAGCCCCACAGGGACAGTGGGGTACGAGCAGTACTTC
TRBJ1-2	-	TRBV29-1	TRBD1	CSVGRGTDPSSTNYGYTF	TGCAGCGTTGGCAGGGGGACAGATCCCTCATCAACTAACTATGGCTACACCTTC
TRBJ1-2	-	TRBV29-1	-	CSVFYEGTGSNSYYGYTF	TGCAGCGTCTTCTACGAGGGAACAGGGAGTAATTCCTACTATGGCTACACCTTC
TRBJ1-2	few	TRBV29-1	-	CSVPDGGTMLYGYTF	TGCAGCGTTCCGGACGGAGGAACTATGCTCTATGGCTACACCTTC
TRBJ2-2	-	TRBV30	TRBD1	CAWSPGQGAGELFF	TGTGCCTGGAGTCCGGGACAGGGAGCCGGGGAGCTGTTTTTT
TRBJ1-1	-	TRBV13	-	CASSLPGTEAFF	TGTGCCAGCAGCTTACCAGGGACTGAAGCTTTCTTT
TRBJ1-2	-	TRBV12-5	-	CASGATGTSGYTF	TGTGCTAGTGGCGCTACCGGGACTTCTGGCTACACCTTC
TRBJ1-1	few	TRBV19	-	CASRNGNTEAFF	TGTGCCAGTAGGAACGGAAACACTGAAGCTTTCTTT
TRBJ2-7	-	TRBV27	TRBD1	CASSIGQGSPEQYF	TGTGCCAGCAGTATTGGACAGGGGTCTCCCGAGCAGTACTTC
TRBJ2-7	-	TRBV29-1	-	CSVVLGTSYEQYF	TGCAGCGTTGTATTGGGTACGAGCTACGAGCAGTACTTC
TRBJ2-1	-	TRBV11-2	TRBD2	CASSDSGAPDLSQFF	TGTGCCAGCAGCGACAGCGGGGCCCCGGATTTGAGTCAGTTCTTC
TRBJ2-1	-	TRBV27	-	CASSLLDSVNNEQFF	TGTGCCAGCAGTTTACTGGACAGCGTCAACAATGAGCAGTTCTTC
TRBJ2-1	-	TRBV6-6	-	CASSLRGNEQFF	TGTGCCAGCAGCCTGAGGGGCAATGAGCAGTTCTTC
TRBJ2-5	-	TRBV6-5	-	CASSLRTASQWETQYF	TGTGCCAGCAGTTTGCGGACCGCGTCCCAATGGGAGACCCAGTACTTC
TRBJ2-2	-	TRBV13	-	CASSQGQNTGELFF	TGTGCCAGCAGCCAGGGACAAAACACCGGGGAGCTGTTTTTT
TRBJ2-7	-	TRBV9	-	CASSAGGTYEQYF	TGTGCCAGCAGCGCCGGTGGGACCTACGAGCAGTACTTC
TRBJ2-3	few	TRBV27	TRBD1	CASSIDRGEDTQYF	TGTGCCAGCAGTATAGACAGGGGAGAAGATACGCAGTATTTT
TRBJ2-2	-	TRBV7-9	TRBD1	CASSGPGQANTGELFF	TGTGCCAGCAGCGGGCCGGGACAGGCTAACACCGGGGAGCTGTTTTTT
TRBJ1-1	-	TRBV5-6	TRBD1	CASSPGQGGTEAFF	TGTGCCAGCAGCCCCGGACAGGGCGGCACTGAAGCTTTCTTT
TRBJ2-2	-	TRBV5-1	-	CASSSPETVNTGELFF	TGCGCCAGCAGCTCGCCCGAGACAGTGAACACCGGGGAGCTGTTTTTT
TRBJ1-2	-	TRBV6-5	-	CASSYGSGSGYTF	TGTGCCAGCAGTTACGGGTCGGGCTCTGGCTACACCTTC
TRBJ1-1	-	TRBV5-6	-	CASSSQGENTEAFF	TGTGCCAGCAGCTCCCAGGGTGAGAACACTGAAGCTTTCTTT
TRBJ2-7	-	TRBV5-1	-	CASKGAEYEQYF	TGCGCCAGCAAAGGGGCGGAATACGAGCAGTACTTC
TRBJ2-3	-	TRBV10-3	TRBD2	CAISEKGLAGTDTQYF	TGTGCCATCAGTGAGAAGGGACTAGCGGGCACAGATACGCAGTATTTT
TRBJ2-3	-	TRBV28	-	CASSPRDFTDTQYF	TGTGCCAGCAGTCCCCGGGACTTCACAGATACGCAGTATTTT